The 22 T cell receptor beta chains below were found in one sample sequenced in a study of T cells in tumors after PD-1 blockade. Generated by immunoSEQ multiplex PCR, the TCRdb table keeps only in-frame clones and is missing some. The sample includes roughly 5,100 clones, around 60% seen only once; the top ten take 15%. The sample was tumor tissue, taken after anti-PD-1 treatment. The receptors stem from a human donor with basal cell carcinoma.

CDR3 in amino acids: CASSPFPPGGPGGETQYF. DNA of the CDR3: TGTGCCAGCTCACCGTTCCCCCCCGGGGGACCCGGGGGAGAGACCCAGTACTTC. This rearrangement joins TRBV18 to TRBJ2-5; perhaps TRBD2 as D (6 bases). This CDR3 spans 18 amino acids. Germline V CDR1 and CDR2: KGHSH, LQKENI. Trimming pared 3 bases from V and 4 bases from J, leaving 24 bases between.

This clone was seen more than once but under ten times. The rearrangement links TRBV10-3 to TRBJ1-6; perhaps TRBD1 as D (5 bases). This CDR3 contains 12 residues. CDR1 is ENHRY, CDR2 SYGVKD, per germline. Trimming stripped 4 bases from V and 12 bases from J, with 10 bases between. This CDR3 reads CAISGGGEPLHF. CDR3 coding DNA: TGTGCCATCAGTGGGGGCGGAGAACCCCTCCACTTT.

The gene calls are TRBV5-1 and TRBJ2-5; D is perhaps TRBD1 (6 bases). CDR1 and CDR2 from the germline V gene are SGHRS and YFSETQ. V was cut by 0 bases and J by 1 base, with 10 bases left in between. CDR3 length equals 15 residues. CDR3 loop: CASSLVGGRQETQYF. The CDR3 DNA reads as TGCGCCAGCAGCTTGGTAGGGGGACGCCAAGAGACCCAGTACTTC.

The rearrangement uses TRBV6-2 or TRBV6-3 and TRBJ2-7; unclear D gene. From germline, CDR1 is MNHEY and CDR2 SVGEGT. V was trimmed by 4 bases and J by 4 bases, leaving 8 bases between them. The CDR3 has 12 amino acids. The CDR3, as DNA: TGTGCCAGCAGTTCGCAAGGGTACGAGCAGTACTTC. This codes for CASSSQGYEQYF.

A few counts support this clone. The V and J genes are TRBV11-3 and TRBJ2-1, with D hard to call. The germline CDR1 and CDR2 sequences are SGHNT and YENEEA. V was clipped by 8 bases and J by 8 bases, with 13 bases between them. The CDR3 is 12 residues long. DNA for the CDR3: TGTGCCAGCGCAACGAGTGGCGATGAGCAGTTCTTC. Protein: CASATSGDEQFF.

J is TRBJ1-2 and V is TRBV6-6; D is undetermined. V was pared by 7 bases and J by 3 bases, with 6 bases between. The CDR3 runs 11 residues. Germline-derived CDR1 and CDR2 are MNHNY and SVGAGI (reference sequence). The CDR3 DNA reads as TGTGCCAGCACCTCTGACTATGGCTACACCTTC. This sequence encodes CASTSDYGYTF.

The CDR3 here is CASSIAGRTSGANVLTF. In DNA form, the CDR3 reads TGTGCCAGTAGTATAGCTGGGCGAACCTCTGGGGCCAACGTCCTGACTTTC. The gene calls are TRBV19 and TRBJ2-6; D remains unclear. The V gene's germline CDR1 is LNHDA and CDR2 SQIVND (reference sequence). This CDR3 has 17 residues. Between the trimmed V and J ends, which lost 1 base and 0 bases, there was a span of 10 bases.

The chain uses TRBV5-6 and TRBJ1-2; 7 bases align to TRBD1. Germline V gene data show CDR1 as SGHDT and CDR2 as YYEEEE. V dropped 4 bases and J dropped 5; count of bases not matched to a gene: 8. The CDR3 runs to 14 residues. The CDR3 bases are TGTGCCAGCAGCCACACAGGGGCCGGTTATGGCTACACCTTC. Its translation: CASSHTGAGYGYTF.

The chain combines TRBV9 with TRBJ2-7, with TRBD1 matching over 7 bases. Germline V CDR1 and CDR2: SGDLS, YYNGEE. The J segment lost 6 bases and the V segment lost 1 base, leaving 19 bases of the junction unmatched. The CDR3 extends over 18 amino acids. The CDR3 DNA reads as TGTGCCAGCAGCGTAAGGCCGGTTACAGGGGAAGGGAGATTCGAGCAGTACTTC. Its protein product is CASSVRPVTGEGRFEQYF.

This clone is categorized as medium-sized. V is TRBV5-4 and J is TRBJ1-1, with TRBD1 matching over 8 bases. This CDR3 spans 16 amino acids. Trimming took 0 bases from V and 1 from J; bases not matched to a gene: 5. The germline V gene has CDR1 SGHNT and CDR2 YYREEE (reference sequence). CDR3 residues: CASSLGRGLGNTEAFF. The CDR3 DNA reads as TGTGCCAGCAGCTTGGGCAGGGGGCTCGGGAACACTGAAGCTTTCTTT. The variable domain in full, completed from reference TRBV5-4 and TRBJ1-1, reads ETGVTQSPTHLIKTRGQQVTLRCSSQSGHNTVSWYQQALGQGPQFIFQYYREEENGRGNFPPRFSGLQFPNYSSELNVNALELDDSALYLCASSLGRGLGNTEAFFGQGTRLTVV.

This chain links TRBV13 with TRBJ1-5; D is ambiguous. V was pared by 0 bases and J by 7 bases, with 4 bases between. Germline CDR1 reads PRHDT; CDR2 reads FYEKMQ (reference sequence). The CDR3 contains 12 residues. The CDR3: CASSLGRQPQHF. The CDR3 region has the DNA TGTGCCAGCAGCTTAGGACGCCAGCCCCAGCATTTT. The whole variable domain, filled in from reference TRBV13 and TRBJ1-5, reads AAGVIQSPRHLIKEKRETATLKCYPIPRHDTVYWYQQGPGQDPQFLISFYEKMQSDKGSIPDRFSAQQFSDYHSELNMSSLELGDSALYFCASSLGRQPQHFGDGTRLSIL.

The chain joins TRBV27 to TRBJ2-1; maybe TRBD2 (5 bases). Germline V lookup: CDR1 MNHEY, CDR2 SMNVEV (reference sequence). The ends were cut back, 7 bases at V and 6 bases at J, with 16 bases in the middle. CDR3 size: 14 residues. CDR3 in amino acids: CASTPSGVFNEQFF. The CDR3 coding sequence is TGTGCCAGCACCCCGTCCGGGGTTTTCAATGAGCAGTTCTTC.

The rearrangement links TRBV7-8 to TRBJ2-7; 7 bases agree with TRBD1. J lost 1 base, V lost 5 bases, and 5 bases had no gene match. CDR1 SGHVS and CDR2 FQNEAQ come from the germline V gene. The CDR3 loop spans 14 amino acids. The CDR3, as DNA: TGTGCCAGCAGCCCGAAGACAGGGTCCTACGAGCAGTACTTC. This codes for CASSPKTGSYEQYF.

The V gene is TRBV27, the J gene TRBJ2-1, with D possibly TRBD2 on 5 matching bases. CDR3 length: 13 amino acids. Germline values: CDR1 MNHEY, CDR2 SMNVEV (reference sequence). V was cut by 6 bases and J by 6 bases, with 12 bases left in between. In nucleotides, the CDR3 is TGTGCCAGCAGCCGCAGAGGGTTCAATGAGCAGTTCTTC. This gives the protein CASSRRGFNEQFF.

This chain links TRBV27 with TRBJ1-1, with D possibly being TRBD1 (6 bases). The V gene lost 3 bases and the J gene lost 4 bases, with 12 bases spanning the gap. CDR1 is MNHEY and CDR2 is SMNVEV in the germline V gene (reference sequence). The CDR3 extends over 14 amino acids. CDR3 loop: CASSLAGGATEAFF. The CDR3 nucleotides are TGTGCCAGCAGTTTGGCTGGGGGCGCCACTGAAGCTTTCTTT.

The V call is TRBV5-5, the J call TRBJ2-3; D remains unclear. The CDR3 is 12 residues long. Per the germline V gene, CDR1 is SGHKS and CDR2 is YYEKEE (reference sequence). The V gene lost 0 bases and the J gene lost 10 bases, with 9 bases spanning the gap. CDR3 in amino acids: CASSLVVAPQYF. Here the CDR3 DNA reads TGTGCCAGCAGCTTGGTAGTAGCACCGCAGTATTTT.

J is TRBJ2-5 and V is TRBV5-5; D may be TRBD2 (6 bases). The length of the CDR3 is 15 residues. Deletions cut 4 bases from V and 1 base from J, with 14 bases between. Germline assignment: CDR1 SGHKS and CDR2 YYEKEE (reference sequence). CDR3 DNA: TGTGCCAGCAGCCCACAGGTCGGGGGCCAAGAGACCCAGTACTTC. It codes for CASSPQVGGQETQYF.

The gene calls are TRBV5-8 and TRBJ2-1, with TRBD2 as a possible D gene (5 bases). Germline CDR1 SGHTS, CDR2 YDEGEE. The CDR3 is 17 residues long. Trimming took off 4 bases at V and 1 base at J, with 18 bases between the two ends. The CDR3 loop is CASSALLGLGSYNEQFF. The CDR3 DNA is TGTGCCAGCAGCGCCTTACTAGGGTTAGGGTCCTACAATGAGCAGTTCTTC. The entire variable domain, with the rest obtained from reference TRBV5-8 and TRBJ2-1, is as follows: EAGVTQSPTHLIKTRGQQATLRCSPISGHTSVYWYQQALGLGLQFLLWYDEGEERNRGNFPPRFSGRQFPNYSSELNVNALELEDSALYLCASSALLGLGSYNEQFFGPGTRLTVL.

V gene TRBV3-1 (or the pseudogene TRBV3-2) combines with J gene TRBJ2-7; D remains unclear. The germline V gene encodes CDR1 LGHDT and CDR2 YNNKEL (reference sequence). This CDR3 comprises 14 residues. V was shortened by 4 bases and J by 0 bases, with 10 bases between the two germline ends. CDR3 sequence reads: CASSRVGSSYEQYF. The DNA for the CDR3 is TGTGCCAGCAGCCGTGTCGGTAGCTCCTACGAGCAGTACTTC.

The chain has TRBV4-3 and TRBJ1-6, with 8 bases identical to TRBD1. Germline V CDR1 and CDR2: LGHNA, YSLEER. This CDR3 contains 14 residues. V was pared by 3 bases and J by 10 bases, with 5 bases of the junction left unmatched. In DNA, the CDR3 is TGCGCCAGCAGCCAGGACAGGGAAGACTCACCCCTCCACTTT. This sequence encodes CASSQDREDSPLHF.

The CDR3 nucleotides read TGTGCCAGCAGTTTACGAGTTCAGGGTGGGATTAACACTGAAGCTTTCTTT. Translated, it gives CASSLRVQGGINTEAFF. The chain employs TRBV27 and TRBJ1-1, with D tentatively TRBD1 (5 bases). V was cut by 2 bases and J by 2 bases, with 18 bases left in between. The length of the CDR3 is 17 residues. The germline V gene encodes CDR1 MNHEY and CDR2 SMNVEV (reference sequence).

The chain has TRBV14 and TRBJ2-7, with D perhaps TRBD1 or TRBD2 (5 bases each). Deletions cut 3 bases from V and 7 bases from J, with 19 bases between. Germline-derived CDR1 and CDR2 are SGHDN and FVKESK. This CDR3 comprises 15 residues. The CDR3: CASSQFGTARSEQYF. In nucleotides, the CDR3 is TGTGCCAGCAGCCAGTTTGGGACGGCGAGGTCAGAGCAGTACTTC.